A selection of T cell receptor beta chains follows, all from one sample in a study of OX40 agonist ivuxolimab in advanced cancers. Assay used: immunoSEQ multiplex PCR; TCRdb lists only in-frame clones, some missing. This table holds about 50,000 clones, roughly four fifths found once. The sample was CD4+ or CD8+ T cells sorted from blood, taken in a trial of the OX40 agonist ivuxolimab. The receptors originated from an adult with an advanced solid tumor such as melanoma, head and neck, liver or kidney cancer. The CDR3 runs from the conserved cysteine through the conserved F or W. A D gene is named only where the DNA matches it firmly.

J gene	V gene	D gene	CDR3 DNA	CDR3 protein
TRBJ2-2	TRBV6-1	.	TGTGCCAGCAGAGCAGGTGGCACCGGGGAGCTGTTTTTT	CASRAGGTGELFF
TRBJ2-3	TRBV28	TRBD2	TGTGCCAGCAGTTTATCCCAAGCGGGGGGGTTGGGAGATACGCAGTATTTT	CASSLSQAGGLGDTQYF
TRBJ1-2	TRBV29-1	.	TGCAGCGTTGCGCCCCGGCTGTCAGCGGGCGGCTACACCTTC	CSVAPRLSAGGYTF
TRBJ2-2	TRBV7-9	TRBD1	TGTGCCAGCAGCTACGGACAGGGGAACACCGGGGAGCTGTTTTTT	CASSYGQGNTGELFF
TRBJ1-2	TRBV28	.	TGTGCCAGCAGCCCGGGGGGGAACTATGGCTACACCTTC	CASSPGGNYGYTF
TRBJ1-1	TRBV6-5	.	TGTGCCAGCAGTTACTCGACCGGAGCCACTGAAGCTTTCTTT	CASSYSTGATEAFF
TRBJ1-2	TRBV28	TRBD1	TGTGCCAGCAGTTTAGTTGCAGGGGGCGGAGGTGGCTACACCTTC	CASSLVAGGGGGYTF
TRBJ1-6	TRBV6-5	TRBD1	TGTGCCAGCAGCTCCGACAGGGAGAATTCACCCCTCCACTTT	CASSSDRENSPLHF
TRBJ1-2	TRBV7-2	TRBD1	TGTGCCAGCAGCCCCACAGGGGCGTATGGCTACACCTTC	CASSPTGAYGYTF
TRBJ2-4	TRBV4-2	TRBD1	TGTGCCAGCAGCCAAGATTGGACAGGGGGCCAAAACATTCAGTACTTC	CASSQDWTGGQNIQYF
TRBJ1-2	TRBV7-8	TRBD1	TGTGCCAGCAGCTTAGAACGAAACAGGGGGCCAGCTAACTATGGCTACACCTTC	CASSLERNRGPANYGYTF